This entry lists 24 T cell receptor beta chains sequenced from one sample in a study of CD8 T cells in Susac syndrome (dated by TCRdb to about 2019). Library preparation employed the immunoSEQ multiplex PCR assay. RNA was extracted with the RNeasy kit and roughly 0.45 to 1 ug was reverse transcribed using random hexamers. TCRdb reprocessing: public reads trimmed at Q25 with fastp, clones called with MiXCR, in-frame beta chains kept. Rows with one shared CDR3 protein collapse into an entry with the most common genes and DNA. This sample has about 400,000 distinct CDR3 sequences in its table, and approximately 89% of those were observed once. 0.09% to 0.15% of the sample is in the top ten clones. Sequenced: CD8+ T cells from PBMCs. The receptors shown here come from a human donor with multiple sclerosis.

The V call is TRBV11-2, the J call TRBJ2-3; tentatively, D is TRBD2 (6 bases). This CDR3 spans 19 amino acids. The V gene's germline CDR1 is SGHAT and CDR2 FQNNGV. Between the trimmed V and J ends, which lost 8 bases and 2 bases, there was a span of 29 bases. DNA of the CDR3: TGTGCCAGCGGCGTAAGCTTAGCTGATTTAGCGGAGAACACAGATACGCAGTATTTT. This sequence encodes CASGVSLADLAENTDTQYF.

This sequence joins TRBV29-1 and TRBJ2-1; no definite D call. This CDR3 is 12 amino acids long. V was clipped by 6 bases and J by 8 bases, with 14 bases between them. Looked up from germline, CDR1 is SQVTM and CDR2 is ANQGSEA. The CDR3 DNA sequence: TGCAGCGTGGAGAGGAGTAGCCATGAGCAGTTCTTC. This codes for CSVERSSHEQFF.

The CDR3, as DNA: TGCGCCAGCAGCCAAGGGCCTAGCGGAATTTCCTACAATGAGCAGTTCTTC. Residues: CASSQGPSGISYNEQFF. J is TRBJ2-1 and V is TRBV4-1; 7 nucleotides agree with TRBD2. Germline CDR1 is MGHRA and CDR2 is YSYEKL. The CDR3 consists of 17 residues. V dropped 1 base and J dropped 1; count of bases not matched to a gene: 7.

The rearrangement uses TRBV27 and TRBJ2-7; tentatively, D is TRBD1 (6 bases). The ends were cut back, 0 bases at V and 4 bases at J, with 13 bases in the middle. Germline CDR1 MNHEY, CDR2 SMNVEV (reference sequence). The CDR3 has 15 amino acids. The CDR3 coding sequence is TGTGCCAGCAGTTTATCTGGGGGCCTTGGATACGAGCAGTACTTC. It translates to CASSLSGGLGYEQYF.

The chain links TRBV3-1 to TRBJ2-4; D is possibly TRBD2 (6 bases). In germline, CDR1 is LGHDT, CDR2 YNNKEL (reference sequence). This CDR3 has 14 amino acids. The ends were cut back, 0 bases at V and 10 bases at J, with 13 bases in the middle. DNA for the CDR3: TGTGCCAGCAGCCAAGATCCCGGGGGTTTGATTCAGTACTTC. Translating it yields CASSQDPGGLIQYF.

The V and J genes are TRBV11-2 and TRBJ2-1, with 9 bases fitting TRBD2. The CDR3 spans 21 residues. Per germline, CDR1 SGHAT and CDR2 FQNNGV. V dropped 1 base and J dropped 8; count of bases not matched to a gene: 24. CDR3 nucleotides: TGTGCCAGCAGCTTAGTTGGAGGCGGGGTAGCGGGAGCGGACAGAGGGTATGAGCAGTTCTTC. Translating gives CASSLVGGGVAGADRGYEQFF. The full variable domain, rest sourced from reference TRBV11-2 and TRBJ2-1, is EAGVAQSPRYKIIEKRQSVAFWCNPISGHATLYWYQQILGQGPKLLIQFQNNGVVDDSQLPKDRFSAERLKGVDSTLKIQPAKLEDSAVYLCASSLVGGGVAGADRGYEQFFGPGTRLTVL.

The CDR3 sequence is CASSPGSGDEQYF. The CDR3 region has the DNA TGTGCCAGCAGTCCGGGAAGCGGGGACGAGCAGTACTTC. J is TRBJ2-7 and V is TRBV12-3 or TRBV12-4; TRBD2 agrees at 7 bases. J was trimmed by 5 bases and V by 5 bases; bases with no gene match: 6. CDR3 length: 13 amino acids.

This clonotype was counted only a few times. The chain carries TRBV6-2 or TRBV6-3 and TRBJ2-7, with D tentatively TRBD1 (5 bases). Trimming pared 4 bases from V and 2 bases from J, leaving 18 bases between. Germline CDR1 MNHEY, CDR2 SVGEGT. The CDR3 spans 16 residues. The CDR3 nucleotides are TGTGCCAGCAGTTTGGTGGGTACTGGGGCAGCCTACGAGCAGTACTTC. Translated, it gives CASSLVGTGAAYEQYF.

V is TRBV5-3 and J is TRBJ2-1; 9 bases align to TRBD1. TRBV5-3 is identified as an open reading frame with a role that is uncertain. This CDR3 has 15 amino acids. V shed 0 bases, J shed 8 bases, and the junction held 6 bases outside the gene matches. CDR3 residues: CARSLEDRGMDEQFF. CDR3 DNA sequence: TGTGCCAGAAGCTTGGAGGACAGGGGTATGGATGAGCAGTTCTTC.

The chain has TRBV30 and TRBJ1-1; no definite D call. This CDR3 comprises 14 residues. Trimming took off 1 base at V and 1 base at J, with 10 bases between the two ends. CDR1 is GTSNPN and CDR2 is SVGIG in the germline V gene (reference sequence). CDR3 amino acids: CAWSEGIKNTEAFF. CDR3 coding DNA: TGTGCCTGGAGTGAAGGGATTAAGAACACTGAAGCTTTCTTT.

V and J are TRBV28 and TRBJ1-1; 7 bases agree with TRBD1. Germline CDR1 and CDR2: MDHEN and SYDVKM. V was pared by 6 bases and J by 5 bases, with 9 bases of the junction left unmatched. This CDR3 spans 14 amino acids. The CDR3 loop reads CASRVQGSITEAFF. DNA of the CDR3: TGTGCCAGCAGGGTACAGGGGAGTATTACTGAAGCTTTCTTT.

The chain couples TRBV5-8 to TRBJ2-3; D gene ambiguous. CDR1 SGHTS and CDR2 YDEGEE come from the germline V gene. V lost 0 bases and J 2 bases, leaving 4 bases between the germline ends. The CDR3 length is 13 residues. CDR3 DNA sequence: TGTGCCAGCAGCTTGGGACCCACAGATACGCAGTATTTT. Protein product: CASSLGPTDTQYF. The complete variable domain, with remaining parts taken from reference TRBV5-8 and TRBJ2-3, reads EAGVTQSPTHLIKTRGQQATLRCSPISGHTSVYWYQQALGLGLQFLLWYDEGEERNRGNFPPRFSGRQFPNYSSELNVNALELEDSALYLCASSLGPTDTQYFGPGTRLTVL.

J is TRBJ1-2 and V is TRBV27, with 8 bases matching TRBD1. CDR1 MNHEY and CDR2 SMNVEV come from the germline V gene (reference sequence). Losses at the gene ends were 5 bases for V and 3 bases for J; bases not matched to a gene: 8. The CDR3 contains 15 residues. The CDR3: CASSHRGQDDYGYTF. The CDR3 nucleotides are TGTGCCAGCAGTCACCGGGGACAGGACGACTATGGCTACACCTTC.

V usage is TRBV29-1 and J usage is TRBJ2-1; 10 nucleotides match TRBD2. Unmatched junction bases numbered 8, after V lost 0 bases and J lost 6 bases. This CDR3 has 16 residues. Germline V CDR1 and CDR2: SQVTM, ANQGSEA. The CDR3 DNA sequence: TGCAGCGTTGAAGATCAAGCGGGAGGGCCCCGCAATGAGCAGTTCTTC. The encoded protein is CSVEDQAGGPRNEQFF.

Only one count was recorded for this clonotype. The chain has TRBV20-1 and TRBJ2-1, with D perhaps matching TRBD2 (5 bases). In germline, CDR1 is DFQATT, CDR2 SNEGSKA (reference sequence). Trimming pared 2 bases from V and 4 bases from J, leaving 15 bases between. The CDR3 spans 15 residues. The CDR3 loop reads CSARPPDWRYNEQFF. The DNA for the CDR3 is TGCAGTGCTAGACCCCCGGACTGGAGATACAATGAGCAGTTCTTC.

The CDR3 here is CASSPGGSSYEQYF. In nucleotides, the CDR3 is TGTGCCAGCAGCCCCGGGGGGAGCTCCTACGAGCAGTACTTC. This chain joins TRBV27 and TRBJ2-7; 7 positions agree with TRBD2. The CDR3 runs to 14 residues. Germline lookup yields CDR1 MNHEY and CDR2 SMNVEV (reference sequence). J gave up 0 bases and V 6 bases, and 5 bases lay outside the gene matches.

In its sample, this clonotype was seen once. This chain uses TRBV28 with TRBJ1-2; D remains unclear. Germline V gene lookup returns CDR1 MDHEN and CDR2 SYDVKM. The V and J ends lost 3 bases and 1 base respectively, with 18 bases between them. CDR3 length equals 17 residues. CDR3 nucleotides: TGTGCCAGCAGTTTTTCGGGCGCCTTCATCCTTAACTATGGCTACACCTTC. Its protein product is CASSFSGAFILNYGYTF.

V usage is TRBV13 and J usage is TRBJ2-5; 10 bases map to TRBD2. From germline, CDR1 is PRHDT and CDR2 FYEKMQ (reference sequence). V trimming: 4 bases; J trimming: 4 bases; junction bases outside the gene matches: 12. The CDR3 runs to 17 residues. CDR3 coding DNA: TGTGCCAGCAGCTCGGGGGACAGCGGGAGGGTAGGAGAGACCCAGTACTTC. Translation: CASSSGDSGRVGETQYF.

J is TRBJ2-1 and V is TRBV6-6; possible D gene TRBD1, 5 bases. The germline V and J ends were trimmed by 4 bases and 10 bases, with 11 bases remaining between them. The CDR3 loop spans 12 amino acids. Germline loops: CDR1 MNHNY, CDR2 SVGAGI (reference sequence). Here the CDR3 reads CASSSSGSEQFF. CDR3 sequence (DNA): TGTGCCAGCAGTTCCTCAGGGTCAGAGCAGTTCTTC.

The chain employs TRBV6-5 and TRBJ2-5; possibly TRBD1 for D (5 bases). Germline V gene lookup returns CDR1 MNHEY and CDR2 SVGAGI. The CDR3 consists of 13 residues. V was trimmed by 2 bases and J by 4 bases, leaving 8 bases between them. The CDR3 spells CASSYGHPETQYF. The DNA for the CDR3 is TGTGCCAGCAGTTACGGACACCCAGAGACCCAGTACTTC.

This clonotype came up once. The chain links TRBV3-1 to TRBJ2-2; 8 bases agree with TRBD1. The CDR3 is 15 residues long. CDR1 is LGHDT and CDR2 is YNNKEL in the germline V gene (reference sequence). J gave up 6 bases and V 0 bases, and 3 bases lay outside the gene matches. In nucleotides, the CDR3 is TGTGCCAGCAGCCAAGAGGGACAGGTAGCCGGGGAGCTGTTTTTT. Its translation: CASSQEGQVAGELFF.

The rearrangement joins TRBV29-1 to TRBJ1-1; 7 positions match TRBD1. The CDR3 extends over 14 amino acids. Germline values: CDR1 SQVTM, CDR2 ANQGSEA. V dropped 1 base and J dropped 6; count of bases not matched to a gene: 8. CDR3 sequence: CSVEGGAGGSEAFF. The CDR3 DNA reads as TGCAGCGTTGAAGGTGGGGCAGGGGGATCTGAAGCTTTCTTT.

The chain links TRBV4-1 to TRBJ2-1, with 10 bases aligning to TRBD1. The CDR3 is 15 residues long. The ends lost 3 bases at V and 5 bases at J; junction bases unmatched: 4. CDR1 is MGHRA, CDR2 YSYEKL, per germline. The CDR3 nucleotides are TGCGCCAGCAGCCAGGGAGGGACAGGGGACAATGAGCAGTTCTTC. Its translation is CASSQGGTGDNEQFF.

V and J are TRBV4-1 and TRBJ1-5; D might be TRBD1 (6 bases). The CDR3 has 16 residues. V lost 1 base and J 3 bases, leaving 13 bases between the germline ends. Germline loops: CDR1 MGHRA, CDR2 YSYEKL. This chain's CDR3 is CASSQAWDTINQPQHF. The CDR3 DNA reads as TGCGCCAGCAGCCAAGCGTGGGACACCATCAATCAGCCCCAGCATTTT.